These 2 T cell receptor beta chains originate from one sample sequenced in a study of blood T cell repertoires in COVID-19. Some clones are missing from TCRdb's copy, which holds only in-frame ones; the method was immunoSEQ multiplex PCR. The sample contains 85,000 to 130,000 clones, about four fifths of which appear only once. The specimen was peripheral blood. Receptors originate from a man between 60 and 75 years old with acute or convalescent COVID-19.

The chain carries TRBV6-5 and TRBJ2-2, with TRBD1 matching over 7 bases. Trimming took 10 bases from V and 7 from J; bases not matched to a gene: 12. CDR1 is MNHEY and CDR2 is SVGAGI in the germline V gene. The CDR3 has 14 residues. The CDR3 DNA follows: TGTGCCACCCTCTCAGGGACAGACAGCGGGGAGCTGTTTTTT. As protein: CATLSGTDSGELFF.

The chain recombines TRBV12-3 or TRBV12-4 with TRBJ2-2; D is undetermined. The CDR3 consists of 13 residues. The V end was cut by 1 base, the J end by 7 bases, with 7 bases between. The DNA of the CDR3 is TGTGCCAGCAGTTTAGTACAAATCGGGGAGCTGTTTTTT. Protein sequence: CASSLVQIGELFF.